These 31 T cell receptor beta chains were sequenced from one sample in a study of cytomegalovirus exposure and HLA in healthy donors. PCR was performed using 60 Vbeta and 13 Jbeta primers. Produced via immunoSEQ multiplex PCR; TCRdb's table is partial and in-frame only. The table lists roughly 120,000 clones, under 85% of them singletons. Material for sequencing was PBMCs. The source is a human donor in good health.

V gene TRBV19 combines with J gene TRBJ2-7; perhaps TRBD2 as D (5 bases). Trimming took off 4 bases at V and 2 bases at J, with 12 bases between the two ends. CDR1 is LNHDA, CDR2 SQIVND, per germline (reference sequence). The CDR3 contains 14 residues. The DNA of the CDR3 is TGTGCCAGTAGTACACCGGGAAACCCCTACGAGCAGTACTTC. Translation gives CASSTPGNPYEQYF.

CDR3 bases: TGTGCCAGCAGAGAAGGACAGCCCAATCAGCCCCAGCATTTT. Its protein is CASREGQPNQPQHF. The chain combines TRBV28 with TRBJ1-5, with D perhaps matching TRBD1 (6 bases). Germline assignment: CDR1 MDHEN and CDR2 SYDVKM. This CDR3 has 14 amino acids. V lost 6 bases to trimming and J lost 3 bases, with 12 bases between them.

The chain is built from TRBV6-5 and TRBJ1-1; D may be TRBD1 (5 bases). The CDR3 has 16 amino acids. Germline V lookup: CDR1 MNHEY, CDR2 SVGAGI. Trimming took 0 bases from V and 1 from J, leaving 12 bases between them. CDR3 region: CASSYSPQGRNTEAFF. The DNA of the CDR3 is TGTGCCAGCAGTTACTCGCCCCAGGGAAGGAACACTGAAGCTTTCTTT.

This chain links TRBV5-1 with TRBJ1-5; no reliable D call. The CDR3 runs to 14 residues. Trimming removed 2 bases from V and 3 bases from J, with 9 bases in between. In germline, CDR1 is SGHRS, CDR2 YFSETQ. The CDR3 nucleotides read TGCGCCAGCAGCTTATCAGGTTACAATCAGCCCCAGCATTTT. This codes for CASSLSGYNQPQHF.

The V gene is TRBV5-1, the J gene TRBJ2-2; TRBD1 is a possible D gene (6 bases). The CDR3 contains 17 residues. Germline loops: CDR1 SGHRS, CDR2 YFSETQ. V was trimmed by 0 bases and J by 0 bases, leaving 12 bases between them. Here the CDR3 reads CASSLACPGANTGELFF. The CDR3 nucleotides read TGCGCCAGCAGCTTGGCCTGTCCAGGGGCGAACACCGGGGAGCTGTTTTTT.

This sequence joins TRBV9 and TRBJ2-2; D not resolved. The CDR3 has 15 residues. V gave up 4 bases and J gave up 3 bases, with 13 bases separating them. CDR1 and CDR2 (germline): SGDLS, YYNGEE. CDR3 DNA: TGTGCCAGCAGCCCCCGGGTTATTGACACCGGGGAGCTGTTTTTT. Translation: CASSPRVIDTGELFF.

The chain couples TRBV2 to TRBJ2-7; D is ambiguous. This CDR3 region has 16 residues. With 0 bases removed from V and 0 bases from J, the gap between germline ends came to 12 bases. CDR1 is SNHLY, CDR2 FYNNEI, per germline. In DNA form, the CDR3 reads TGTGCCAGCAGTGAAGCGCGGTGGCTGGCCTCCTACGAGCAGTACTTC. Its translation is CASSEARWLASYEQYF.

The chain has TRBV27 and TRBJ2-1; TRBD2 is a possible D gene (5 bases). CDR1 MNHEY and CDR2 SMNVEV come from the germline V gene (reference sequence). Trimming removed 7 bases from V and 1 base from J, with 8 bases in between. There are 13 residues in the CDR3. CDR3 DNA sequence: TGTGCCAGCATTAGCGCATCCTACAATGAGCAGTTCTTC. Translating gives CASISASYNEQFF.

The rearrangement joins TRBV28 to TRBJ2-7; D is perhaps TRBD2 (6 bases). V lost 4 bases to trimming and J lost 3 bases, with 13 bases between them. This CDR3 is built from 14 residues. The germline CDR1 and CDR2 sequences are MDHEN and SYDVKM. CDR3 in amino acids: CASSWGVGGYEQYF. The CDR3 DNA sequence: TGTGCCAGCAGTTGGGGGGTGGGAGGCTACGAGCAGTACTTC.

The chain couples TRBV13 to TRBJ1-2, with a tentative D call TRBD1 (5 bases). Germline V CDR1 and CDR2: PRHDT, FYEKMQ (reference sequence). This CDR3 is built from 14 residues. The V end lost 0 bases, the J end lost 5 bases, and 10 bases lay between the germline ends. Written as DNA, the CDR3 is TGTGCCAGCAGCTTAGGTGACAGAACGTATGGCTACACCTTC. Residues: CASSLGDRTYGYTF.

The gene calls are TRBV14 and TRBJ2-7; 7 bases match TRBD1. With V trimmed by 4 bases and J by 5 bases, 8 bases remained unmatched. The CDR3 totals 14 residues. CDR1 is SGHDN, CDR2 FVKESK, per germline. The CDR3 reads CASSRRQGNDEQYF. The CDR3 nucleotides are TGTGCCAGCAGCCGAAGACAGGGAAATGACGAGCAGTACTTC.

The chain recombines TRBV7-9 with TRBJ2-1, with 7 bases identical to TRBD2. The V and J ends lost 8 bases and 0 bases, in that order; junction bases with no gene match: 10. Per the germline V gene, CDR1 is SEHNR and CDR2 is FQNEAQ (reference sequence). The CDR3 is 16 amino acids. As DNA, the CDR3 is TGTGCCAGCGGGCGTGAAGCGGGGCACTCCTACAATGAGCAGTTCTTC. It encodes CASGREAGHSYNEQFF.

CDR3 nucleotide sequence: TGTGCCAGCTCATACAATCCCGACAGGGGGATTTGGGAAAAACTGTTTTTT. Its protein is CASSYNPDRGIWEKLFF. V and J are TRBV18 and TRBJ1-4; 9 positions agree with TRBD1. The CDR3 sequence is 17 residues long. The V gene's germline CDR1 is KGHSH and CDR2 LQKENI. V shed 5 bases and J 8 bases; nucleotides not matched to a gene: 15.

V and J are TRBV19 and TRBJ2-2; D may be TRBD1 (6 bases). Per the germline V gene, CDR1 is LNHDA and CDR2 is SQIVND (reference sequence). Trimming took off 5 bases at V and 7 bases at J, with 17 bases between the two ends. The CDR3 sequence is 15 residues long. For the CDR3, the DNA is TGTGCCAGTAGTGGACAGCGGCTAGCAGTCGGGGAGCTGTTTTTT. Its translation is CASSGQRLAVGELFF.

The gene calls are TRBV6-5 and TRBJ2-7; D is possibly TRBD1 (5 bases). CDR1 MNHEY and CDR2 SVGAGI come from the germline V gene. There are 16 residues in the CDR3. Trimming took off 0 bases at V and 2 bases at J, with 14 bases between the two ends. In DNA, the CDR3 is TGTGCCAGCAGTTACTCCAAGGGGATTTTCGCCTACGAGCAGTACTTC. Amino acids: CASSYSKGIFAYEQYF.

This clone has only a few counts. V gene TRBV20-1 combines with J gene TRBJ1-1; D not resolved. Per germline, CDR1 DFQATT and CDR2 SNEGSKA (reference sequence). CDR3 length: 11 residues. The germline V and J ends were trimmed by 7 bases and 4 bases, with 10 bases remaining between them. The CDR3 nucleotides are TGCAGTGTCCGGGGTCCCACTGAAGCTTTCTTT. It translates to CSVRGPTEAFF.

This rearrangement joins TRBV7-9 to TRBJ2-3; D remains ambiguous. Trimming took 1 base from V and 2 from J, leaving 10 bases between them. CDR1 is SEHNR and CDR2 is FQNEAQ in the germline V gene (reference sequence). The CDR3 length is 15 residues. The CDR3 loop reads CASSLGTDLTDTQYF. The CDR3 bases are TGTGCCAGCAGCTTAGGAACAGACCTCACAGATACGCAGTATTTT.

The V gene is TRBV2, the J gene TRBJ2-7; tentative D call: TRBD1 (6 bases). The V gene's germline CDR1 is SNHLY and CDR2 FYNNEI. V lost 5 bases, J lost 0 bases, and 17 bases lay in between. This CDR3 is built from 16 residues. Here the CDR3 reads CASSIDRLLVSYEQYF. The CDR3 coding sequence is TGTGCCAGCAGTATCGACAGGCTGCTTGTCTCCTACGAGCAGTACTTC.

The chain employs TRBV19 and TRBJ2-1, with TRBD2 matching 10 bases. The junction had 2 bases not matched to a gene; V was cut back by 3 bases and J by 3 bases. Germline V lookup: CDR1 LNHDA, CDR2 SQIVND (reference sequence). The CDR3 runs to 15 residues. CDR3 in amino acids: CASSIRTSGYNEQFF. CDR3 bases: TGTGCCAGTAGTATCAGGACTAGCGGCTACAATGAGCAGTTCTTC. Combining the CDR3 with reference TRBV19 and TRBJ2-1 gives the whole variable domain DGGITQSPKYLFRKEGQNVTLSCEQNLNHDAMYWYRQDPGQGLRLIYYSQIVNDFQKGDIAEGYSVSREKKESFPLTVTSAQKNPTAFYLCASSIRTSGYNEQFFGPGTRLTVL.

The chain has TRBV4-2 and TRBJ2-7, with 14 bases lining up with TRBD2. The CDR3 runs to 16 residues. V dropped 2 bases and J dropped 6; count of bases not matched to a gene: 6. Germline CDR1 and CDR2: LGHNA and YNFKEQ. The CDR3 DNA sequence: TGTGCCAGCAGCCAATCTGGACTAGCGGGAGGAGGCGAGCAGTACTTC. Its protein product is CASSQSGLAGGGEQYF.

The gene calls are TRBV5-8 and TRBJ2-1; 14 positions agree with TRBD2. CDR3 length equals 17 residues. V shed 4 bases and J 7 bases; nucleotides not matched to a gene: 10. Germline CDR1 and CDR2: SGHTS and YDEGEE. The CDR3 DNA reads as TGTGCCAGCAGCAGAACCGGGACTAGCGGGAGTGGAAATGAGCAGTTCTTC. Residues: CASSRTGTSGSGNEQFF.

This clone is a singleton in its sample. V and J are TRBV4-1 and TRBJ1-5; D gene uncertain. Germline CDR1 MGHRA, CDR2 YSYEKL. This CDR3 is 17 amino acids long. Trimming shortened V by 4 bases and J by 1 base, and 17 bases separated the two germline ends. The CDR3 sequence is CASSPRGRGGSNQPQHF. In DNA form, the CDR3 reads TGCGCCAGCAGCCCCCGCGGCCGGGGAGGGAGCAATCAGCCCCAGCATTTT.

This clone was counted a single time. The chain couples TRBV6-5 to TRBJ1-1, with D possibly being TRBD1 (5 bases). Between the trimmed V and J ends, which lost 4 bases and 6 bases, there was a span of 12 bases. This CDR3 region has 13 residues. CDR1 is MNHEY and CDR2 is SVGAGI in the germline V gene. The CDR3 sequence is CASSSGPGAEAFF. CDR3 nucleotide sequence: TGTGCCAGCAGTTCTGGCCCGGGGGCTGAAGCTTTCTTT.

The genes are TRBV11-2 and TRBJ1-2; D remains unclear. Germline V gene sequence: CDR1 SGHAT, CDR2 FQNNGV. This CDR3 has 15 amino acids. With 8 bases removed from V and 4 bases from J, the gap between germline ends came to 20 bases. This chain's CDR3 is CASAPGLPVLYGYTF. The DNA for the CDR3 is TGTGCCAGCGCCCCTGGGCTGCCAGTCCTCTATGGCTACACCTTC.

The rearrangement uses TRBV7-2 and TRBJ2-1; D not certain. CDR3 length: 13 amino acids. V was shortened by 1 base and J by 4 bases, with 5 bases between the two germline ends. The germline V gene encodes CDR1 SGHTA and CDR2 FQGNSA. The CDR3 DNA is TGTGCCAGCAGCTTAGGTACTTACAATGAGCAGTTCTTC. This sequence encodes CASSLGTYNEQFF.

The chain uses TRBV6-5 and TRBJ1-4, with no clear D. The CDR3 has 16 residues. Germline V lookup: CDR1 MNHEY, CDR2 SVGAGI. V lost 4 bases to trimming and J lost 0 bases, with 12 bases between them. The CDR3 is CASSFNRYATNEKLFF. The CDR3 DNA reads TGTGCCAGCAGTTTTAACAGATATGCAACTAATGAAAAACTGTTTTTT.

As concerns this clone: Relative to the germline gene, one junction end is altered; a read error may explain this. The chain carries TRBV6-5 and TRBJ2-7; 10 nucleotides agree with TRBD1. The CDR3 runs 14 residues. Germline CDR1 is MNHEY and CDR2 is SVGAGI. For the CDR3, the DNA is TGTGCCAGCAGTTACCGGGACAGGGGCTACGAGCAGCACTTC. Encoded protein: CASSYRDRGYEQHF.

The genes are TRBV27 and TRBJ1-3; D gene ambiguous. The CDR3 covers 16 residues. CDR1 MNHEY and CDR2 SMNVEV come from the germline V gene (reference sequence). Trimming cost V 2 bases and J 1 base, with 12 bases left between them. This chain's CDR3 is CASSLRPGISGNTIYF. CDR3 DNA: TGTGCCAGCAGTTTAAGGCCCGGGATATCTGGAAACACCATATATTTT.

V and J are TRBV19 and TRBJ2-7, with 7 positions matching TRBD2. V shed 5 bases, J shed 4 bases, and the junction held 11 bases outside the gene matches. The CDR3 consists of 15 residues. Germline loops: CDR1 LNHDA, CDR2 SQIVND (reference sequence). Written as DNA, the CDR3 is TGTGCCAGTAGTTCTCTCCCCGGGACTATTTACGAGCAGTACTTC. This sequence encodes CASSSLPGTIYEQYF.

This clone is a singleton in its sample. The chain recombines TRBV28 with TRBJ2-7; D might be TRBD1 (5 bases). Germline-derived CDR1 and CDR2 are MDHEN and SYDVKM. The CDR3 length is 11 residues. V lost 5 bases and J lost 6, with 8 bases in between. The CDR3 bases are TGTGCCAGCAGTACCGACAGCGAGCAGTACTTC. The encoded protein is CASSTDSEQYF.

This clone turned up a few times. The gene calls are TRBV28 and TRBJ2-7; 7 nucleotides line up with TRBD1. V gave up 6 bases and J gave up 0 bases; unmatched junction bases: 17. CDR1 and CDR2 from the germline V gene are MDHEN and SYDVKM. The CDR3 loop spans 18 amino acids. The CDR3 nucleotides read TGTGCCAGCAGGGGAGTCGGACAGGCCCGCCCCAGCTCCTACGAGCAGTACTTC. Its protein is CASRGVGQARPSSYEQYF.